The 31 T cell receptor beta chains below come from one sample, sequenced in a study of T cell clusters in autoimmune cytopenias. TRB was amplified by touch-down multiplex PCR, primer pools A and B combined. TCRdb re-called the multiplex PCR reads and catalogs CDR3 proteins one per entry, DNA excluded. Recorded for this sample: approximately 16,000 distinct CDR3 sequences. TRB was amplified from roughly 250 ng of peripheral blood genomic DNA per sample. Another study also made use of these data, one on T cell repertoires in aging, cancer and after chemotherapy.

Sample: peripheral blood. Receptor source: a human donor in good health.

Considering frequency, this clonotype is medium-sized. V usage is TRBV5-4 and J usage is TRBJ2-3. Looked up from germline, CDR1 is SGHNT and CDR2 is YYREEE (reference sequence). CDR3 size: 13 residues. The chain's CDR3 is CASSSASTDTQYF.

This chain joins TRBV19 and TRBJ1-3. The CDR3 contains 16 residues. CDR1 and CDR2 from the germline V gene are LNHDA and SQIVND (reference sequence). CDR3 in amino acids: CASSDLGPISGNTIYF.

CDR3 protein: CASSPLGVGETQYF. This rearrangement joins TRBV6-5 to TRBJ2-5; TCRdb designates TRBD2, a call that cannot be tested without DNA. Germline values: CDR1 MNHEY, CDR2 SVGAGI. The CDR3 has 14 residues.

This clonotype shows up as medium-sized by frequency. V gene TRBV19 combines with J gene TRBJ2-1. The CDR3 runs 15 residues. The V gene's germline CDR1 is LNHDA and CDR2 SQIVND (reference sequence). The CDR3 sequence is CASSFDVSSYNEQFF.

This chain links TRBV5-5 with TRBJ1-3. The CDR3 spans 13 residues. CDR1 is SGHKS, CDR2 YYEKEE, per germline (reference sequence). CDR3 loop: CASSFGPGNTIYF.

The chain uses TRBV6-6 and TRBJ2-1; checking the TCRdb D call of TRBD1 is not possible without DNA. The CDR3 length is 15 residues. Germline V gene lookup returns CDR1 MNHNY and CDR2 SVGAGI (reference sequence). This chain's CDR3 is CASSSRPIGSNEQFF.

The chain combines TRBV12-3 or TRBV12-4 with TRBJ2-1. The CDR3 contains 13 residues. The CDR3 loop reads CASSLARFNEQFF.

The chain couples TRBV7-9 to TRBJ2-1. The germline V gene has CDR1 SEHNR and CDR2 FQNEAQ (reference sequence). The CDR3 covers 12 residues. The CDR3 reads CASSSTDREQFF.

The J gene is TRBJ2-7, the V gene TRBV24-1; absent DNA, TCRdb's TRBD1 call cannot be checked. The CDR3 has 15 residues. From germline, CDR1 is KGHDR and CDR2 SFDVKD. The CDR3 loop is CATSDTGQGPYEQYF.

By frequency, this clonotype registers medium-sized. V gene TRBV11-3 combines with J gene TRBJ2-1; the D call of TRBD2 rests on TCRdb alone, since no DNA is present to check it. CDR1 and CDR2 from the germline V gene are SGHNT and YENEEA. CDR3 size: 13 residues. CDR3 protein: CASSPSAAVEQFF.

The chain has TRBV12-3 or TRBV12-4 and TRBJ1-2. This CDR3 is 14 amino acids long. CDR3 region: CASSLVGIVYGYTF.

The chain combines TRBV7-9 with TRBJ2-1. Germline V gene sequence: CDR1 SEHNR, CDR2 FQNEAQ (reference sequence). CDR3 length: 15 amino acids. The CDR3 here is CASSSHDISYNEQFF. Complete variable domain (other parts from reference TRBV7-9 and TRBJ2-1): DTGVSQNPRHKITKRGQNVTFRCDPISEHNRLYWYRQTLGQGPEFLTYFQNEAQLEKSRLLSDRFSAERPKGSFSTLEIQRTEQGDSAMYLCASSSHDISYNEQFFGPGTRLTVL.

V and J are TRBV19 and TRBJ2-4. The CDR3 spans 18 residues. In germline, CDR1 is LNHDA, CDR2 SQIVND (reference sequence). The CDR3 sequence: CASSIDSMGSVAKNIQYF.

V is TRBV6-5 and J is TRBJ2-7; as DNA is missing, the TRBD2 call by TCRdb cannot be tested. CDR3 length: 17 amino acids. Germline V gene sequence: CDR1 MNHEY, CDR2 SVGAGI. The CDR3 region is CASRRSAARGVTYEQYF.

This chain connects TRBV6-5 to TRBJ2-7; the D call of TRBD1 rests on TCRdb alone, since no DNA is present to check it. The CDR3 length is 15 residues. The germline V gene has CDR1 MNHEY and CDR2 SVGAGI. CDR3 loop: CASSSADRVNDEQYF.

V usage is TRBV15 and J usage is TRBJ2-4; with no DNA, the TCRdb D assignment of TRBD2 cannot be verified. CDR1 LNHNV and CDR2 YYDKDF come from the germline V gene (reference sequence). The CDR3 contains 14 residues. The CDR3 region is CATSRSGTADIQYF.

The gene calls are TRBV27 and TRBJ1-5. From germline, CDR1 is MNHEY and CDR2 SMNVEV (reference sequence). There are 13 residues in the CDR3. CDR3 region: CASSLYGDQPQHF.

This sequence joins TRBV7-9 and TRBJ1-6; TCRdb's D gene call, TRBD1, goes unchecked for lack of DNA. CDR1 and CDR2 from the germline V gene are SEHNR and FQNEAQ (reference sequence). The CDR3 covers 14 residues. This CDR3 is CASSDGGLYSPLHF.

The chain couples TRBV6-5 to TRBJ1-5. The V gene's germline CDR1 is MNHEY and CDR2 SVGAGI. The CDR3 is made up of 14 amino acids. The CDR3 sequence is CASSYSGGNQPQHF.

V gene TRBV12-3 or TRBV12-4 combines with J gene TRBJ1-2; lacking DNA, the TRBD1 call made by TCRdb goes unchecked. This CDR3 contains 13 residues. CDR3: CASRLNRAYGYTF.

The V call is TRBV6-5, the J call TRBJ2-1; there is no DNA to check the TCRdb D call of TRBD1. The CDR3 has 14 amino acids. CDR1 and CDR2 (germline): MNHEY, SVGAGI. The CDR3 here is CASSILLPYNEQFF.

The chain joins TRBV30 to TRBJ1-4; absent DNA, TCRdb's TRBD1 call cannot be checked. The CDR3 runs to 15 residues. Germline lookup yields CDR1 GTSNPN and CDR2 SVGIG (reference sequence). CDR3 in amino acids: CAWSSSGTGYSPLFF. Filled out from reference TRBV30 and TRBJ1-4, the complete variable domain reads SQTIHQWPATLVQPVGSPLSLECTVEGTSNPNLYWYRQAAGRGLQLLFYSVGIGQISSEVPQNLSASRPQDRQFILSSKKLLLSDSGFYLCAWSSSGTGYSPLFFGSGTQLSVL.

The chain is built from TRBV6-1 and TRBJ2-3; TCRdb selects TRBD2, and the lack of DNA leaves this call unchecked. Looked up from germline, CDR1 is MNHNS and CDR2 is SASEGT. The CDR3 spans 13 residues. The CDR3 spells CASSEEVEVTQYF.

The CDR3 is CASSLGVQTGELFF. The V and J genes are TRBV5-1 and TRBJ2-2. The CDR3 runs 14 residues. Germline V gene data show CDR1 as SGHRS and CDR2 as YFSETQ.

This clonotype ranks as medium-sized in terms of frequency. The chain is built from TRBV6-5 and TRBJ2-7. Germline loops: CDR1 MNHEY, CDR2 SVGAGI. This CDR3 comprises 11 residues. The CDR3 protein is CASTAFHEQYF.

The rearrangement uses TRBV27 and TRBJ2-1; TCRdb indicates TRBD2, and absent DNA this call remains unverified. The CDR3 covers 14 residues. From germline, CDR1 is MNHEY and CDR2 SMNVEV (reference sequence). This chain's CDR3 is CASSGLAGLWEQFF.

This sequence joins TRBV29-1 and TRBJ2-7. In germline, CDR1 is SQVTM, CDR2 ANQGSEA. The CDR3 sequence is 12 residues long. This CDR3 reads CSVRLITYEQYF.

This clonotype is identified as medium-sized (0.01 to 0.1%) from frequency. The genes are TRBV29-1 and TRBJ2-7; absent DNA, TCRdb's TRBD1 call cannot be checked. CDR3 length: 13 amino acids. In germline, CDR1 is SQVTM, CDR2 ANQGSEA. The CDR3 here is CSVRGLYSVEQYF.

This chain links TRBV19 with TRBJ2-7. The CDR3 sequence is 15 residues long. Germline V gives CDR1 LNHDA, CDR2 SQIVND (reference sequence). CDR3 residues: CASSIATSMTYEQYF.

The V call is TRBV15, the J call TRBJ2-7; the TCRdb D gene call, TRBD1, has no DNA to confirm it. The CDR3 is made up of 15 amino acids. CDR1 is LNHNV and CDR2 is YYDKDF in the germline V gene (reference sequence). Here the CDR3 reads CATSREGGHSYEQYF.

This clonotype is medium-sized by frequency. CDR3 protein: CSVDCRTDTQYF. The rearrangement uses TRBV29-1 and TRBJ2-3. The CDR3 has 12 amino acids. The germline CDR1 and CDR2 sequences are SQVTM and ANQGSEA.